The 28 T cell receptor beta chains below come from one sample, sequenced in a study of blood T cell repertoires in COVID-19. This table comes from immunoSEQ multiplex PCR, and its TCRdb copy is limited to in-frame clones, with some not included. The sample records about 180,000 clones, 75% to 90% being singletons. Sequenced material: peripheral blood. These receptors all stem from a woman aged 55-69 years with acute or convalescent COVID-19.

CDR3 residues: CASSLDGLVTEAFF. The DNA for the CDR3 is TGCGCCAGCAGCCTGGACGGGTTGGTCACTGAAGCTTTCTTT. This chain joins TRBV5-1 and TRBJ1-1; unclear D gene. V was cut by 4 bases and J by 4 bases, with 14 bases left in between. The CDR3 contains 14 residues. Germline V gene lookup returns CDR1 SGHRS and CDR2 YFSETQ.

The chain couples TRBV27 to TRBJ2-3; 8 bases map to TRBD2. V lost 2 bases and J lost 0; bases outside the gene matches: 7. Germline V gives CDR1 MNHEY, CDR2 SMNVEV (reference sequence). CDR3 length: 17 residues. The CDR3 here is CASSLLGVAGSTDTQYF. The CDR3, as DNA: TGTGCCAGCAGTTTACTCGGGGTAGCGGGGAGCACAGATACGCAGTATTTT.

The J gene is TRBJ2-1, the V gene TRBV5-6, with D possibly matching TRBD2 (6 bases). Germline V gene sequence: CDR1 SGHDT, CDR2 YYEEEE. The CDR3 has 16 residues. V was shortened by 0 bases and J by 1 base, with 11 bases between the two germline ends. The CDR3: CASSLDRGRSYNEQFF. CDR3 coding DNA: TGTGCCAGCAGCTTGGATCGGGGGAGGTCCTACAATGAGCAGTTCTTC. Drawing the rest from reference TRBV5-6 and TRBJ2-1, the complete variable domain is DAGVTQSPTHLIKTRGQQVTLRCSPKSGHDTVSWYQQALGQGPQFIFQYYEEEERQRGNFPDRFSGHQFPNYSSELNVNALLLGDSALYLCASSLDRGRSYNEQFFGPGTRLTVL.

This clone has just one count. The chain is built from TRBV18 and TRBJ2-3; a possible D gene is TRBD2 (6 bases). Trimming stripped 3 bases from V and 0 bases from J, with 13 bases between. Germline-derived CDR1 and CDR2 are KGHSH and LQKENI. The CDR3 runs 16 residues. The CDR3 loop is CASSPTLAPSTDTQYF. The DNA of the CDR3 is TGTGCCAGCTCACCGACACTAGCCCCTAGCACAGATACGCAGTATTTT.

The chain uses TRBV29-1 and TRBJ2-3; possible D gene TRBD2, 6 bases. Germline-derived CDR1 and CDR2 are SQVTM and ANQGSEA. V was cut by 6 bases and J by 4 bases, with 14 bases left in between. The CDR3 has 13 residues. The CDR3: CSVWGTSADTQYF. Written as DNA, the CDR3 is TGCAGCGTGTGGGGGACTTCCGCAGATACGCAGTATTTT.

The J gene is TRBJ2-5, the V gene TRBV14, with 12 bases identical to TRBD2. With V trimmed by 2 bases and J by 2 bases, 18 bases remained unmatched. This CDR3 region has 21 residues. CDR1 is SGHDN and CDR2 is FVKESK in the germline V gene. The DNA of the CDR3 is TGTGCCAGCAGCCAATCCCCCCTACTAGCGGGGGGCCCGGGGATGCAAGAGACCCAGTACTTC. This gives the protein CASSQSPLLAGGPGMQETQYF.

The chain couples TRBV11-3 to TRBJ1-1; 9 positions agree with TRBD1. Trimming took 1 base from V and 3 from J; bases not matched to a gene: 9. Looked up from germline, CDR1 is SGHNT and CDR2 is YENEEA. The CDR3 totals 17 residues. CDR3 amino acids: CASSLGRGQGRDTEAFF. The CDR3 DNA reads TGTGCCAGCAGCTTAGGCAGGGGACAGGGTAGGGACACTGAAGCTTTCTTT.

V gene TRBV24-1 combines with J gene TRBJ2-1; TRBD1 aligns across 10 bases. With V trimmed by 0 bases and J by 2 bases, 0 bases remained unmatched. Per the germline V gene, CDR1 is KGHDR and CDR2 is SFDVKD. The CDR3 runs 16 residues. The CDR3 loop reads CATSDLGQGAYNEQFF. The CDR3 DNA sequence: TGTGCCACCAGTGATTTGGGACAGGGGGCCTACAATGAGCAGTTCTTC.

This clone has only one observation. The J gene is TRBJ1-5, the V gene TRBV10-3, with a weak D call TRBD1 (6 bases). This CDR3 has 12 amino acids. Germline CDR1 is ENHRY and CDR2 is SYGVKD. The V and J ends lost 4 bases and 11 bases respectively, with 12 bases between them. In DNA form, the CDR3 reads TGTGCCATCAGTGGGGTACAGGGAGCCCAGCATTTT. Encoded protein: CAISGVQGAQHF.

CDR3 loop: CASSPGLAGELFF. CDR3 in DNA: TGTGCCAGCTCACCAGGACTAGCCGGGGAGCTGTTTTTT. This chain links TRBV18 with TRBJ2-2, with TRBD2 identical over 7 bases. Germline CDR1 KGHSH, CDR2 LQKENI. The length of the CDR3 is 13 residues. V was clipped by 2 bases and J by 6 bases; unmatched bases: 0.

V usage is TRBV7-2 and J usage is TRBJ2-3; 9 bases match TRBD2. CDR1 is SGHTA and CDR2 is FQGNSA in the germline V gene. The length of the CDR3 is 15 residues. V lost 2 bases and J lost 6; bases outside the gene matches: 6. The CDR3 here is CASSLSAGGRDTQYF. The CDR3 DNA is TGTGCCAGCAGCTTATCAGCGGGGGGCCGGGATACGCAGTATTTT.

The CDR3 spells CASSQEGQGANYGYTF. The CDR3 nucleotides are TGCGCCAGCAGCCAAGAGGGACAGGGGGCTAACTATGGCTACACCTTC. The V gene is TRBV4-1, the J gene TRBJ1-2; TRBD1 matches 11 bases. V was clipped by 0 bases and J by 0 bases; unmatched bases: 0. The CDR3 is 16 residues long. Germline CDR1 MGHRA, CDR2 YSYEKL.

The chain joins TRBV9 to TRBJ1-2; D perhaps matches TRBD1 (6 bases). The CDR3 contains 12 residues. Trimming pared 1 base from V and 5 bases from J, leaving 6 bases between. In germline, CDR1 is SGDLS, CDR2 YYNGEE. The CDR3 loop is CASSVTGYGYTF. CDR3 coding DNA: TGTGCCAGCAGCGTAACAGGGTATGGCTACACCTTC.

Turning to this clone: The sample carries other DNA sequences with the same CDR3. The rearrangement uses TRBV9 and TRBJ2-3; D is possibly TRBD2 (5 bases). Germline V gene sequence: CDR1 SGDLS, CDR2 YYNGEE. V was pared by 0 bases and J by 6 bases, with 14 bases between. The CDR3 has 15 residues. CDR3 in DNA: TGTGCCAGCAGCGTAGAGGGAGCGCGTAGGGATACGCAGTATTTT. Residues: CASSVEGARRDTQYF.

The chain carries TRBV5-8 and TRBJ2-3; D gene uncertain. V lost 1 base and J lost 5, with 8 bases in between. Looked up from germline, CDR1 is SGHTS and CDR2 is YDEGEE. The CDR3 runs 13 residues. Here the CDR3 DNA reads TGTGCCAGCAGCTTGTGGTCCGGAGATACGCAGTATTTT. Translated, it gives CASSLWSGDTQYF.

The CDR3: CASSQDQGIGNTIYF. The CDR3 DNA is TGCGCCAGCAGCCAAGATCAGGGGATTGGAAACACCATATATTTT. This chain links TRBV4-1 with TRBJ1-3; D possibly corresponds to TRBD1 (6 bases). V was cut by 0 bases and J by 3 bases, with 9 bases left in between. This CDR3 comprises 15 residues. The V gene's germline CDR1 is MGHRA and CDR2 YSYEKL.

The chain employs TRBV19 and TRBJ1-5, with D possibly matching TRBD1 (5 bases). Trimming took off 4 bases at V and 7 bases at J, with 14 bases between the two ends. Germline V CDR1 and CDR2: LNHDA, SQIVND (reference sequence). The CDR3 is made up of 14 amino acids. CDR3 loop: CASSTQGGPQPQHF. The CDR3 coding sequence is TGTGCCAGTAGTACGCAGGGTGGCCCACAGCCCCAGCATTTT.

This chain uses TRBV28 with TRBJ1-5; possibly TRBD1 for D (5 bases). The V end lost 2 bases, the J end lost 4 bases, and 18 bases lay between the germline ends. CDR3 length: 17 residues. Germline CDR1 reads MDHEN; CDR2 reads SYDVKM. CDR3 sequence reads: CASSLGLKDSLNQPQHF. The CDR3 coding sequence is TGTGCCAGCAGTTTAGGGCTTAAAGACAGTTTAAATCAGCCCCAGCATTTT.

In this sample, this clone turned up once. This chain uses TRBV27 with TRBJ1-2; the D gene is possibly TRBD1 (6 bases). Germline CDR1 reads MNHEY; CDR2 reads SMNVEV (reference sequence). Trimming removed 8 bases at V and 6 bases at J, with 19 bases between. The length of the CDR3 is 14 residues. CDR3 in amino acids: CASHTDSISNGYTF. As DNA, the CDR3 is TGTGCCAGCCATACGGACAGTATTTCCAATGGCTACACCTTC.

The V gene is TRBV15, the J gene TRBJ2-3, with TRBD2 identical over 7 bases. V was pared by 0 bases and J by 3 bases, with 6 bases of the junction left unmatched. In germline, CDR1 is LNHNV, CDR2 YYDKDF (reference sequence). There are 16 residues in the CDR3. CDR3 sequence: CATSRDSGGGTDTQYF. The CDR3 nucleotides are TGTGCCACCAGCAGAGATAGCGGCGGGGGAACAGATACGCAGTATTTT.

The chain recombines TRBV2 with TRBJ1-5, with D unclear. V lost 6 bases to trimming and J lost 11 bases, with 14 bases between them. Germline V gives CDR1 SNHLY, CDR2 FYNNEI. The CDR3 totals 12 residues. CDR3 nucleotides: TGTGCCAGCAGGGGCCCAAATCGGTCCCAGCATTTT. As protein: CASRGPNRSQHF.

The chain joins TRBV27 to TRBJ1-6; a weak D match, TRBD1 (6 bases). CDR1 is MNHEY, CDR2 SMNVEV, per germline (reference sequence). Trimming left V 4 bases short and J 7 bases short, with 14 bases between. The CDR3 has 15 amino acids. CDR3 sequence (DNA): TGTGCCAGCAGTTCCCAGGGGACATGGAATTCACCCCTCCACTTT. It is translated as CASSSQGTWNSPLHF.

The chain has TRBV6-2 or TRBV6-3 and TRBJ2-1, with unresolved D. This CDR3 spans 14 amino acids. Trimming cost V 1 base and J 6 bases, with 10 bases left between them. Germline CDR1 reads MNHEY; CDR2 reads SVGEGT. The CDR3 protein is CASSYLVASNEQFF. DNA of the CDR3: TGTGCCAGCAGTTACTTGGTCGCGAGCAATGAGCAGTTCTTC.

This sequence joins TRBV30 and TRBJ1-4; D is uncertain. The CDR3 totals 13 residues. Trimming shortened V by 0 bases and J by 7 bases, and 9 bases separated the two germline ends. CDR1 and CDR2 (germline): GTSNPN, SVGIG (reference sequence). CDR3 in DNA: TGTGCCTGGAGTGTACGTCTAGGTGAAAAACTGTTTTTT. Protein: CAWSVRLGEKLFF. The whole variable domain, remainder taken from reference TRBV30 and TRBJ1-4, is SQTIHQWPATLVQPVGSPLSLECTVEGTSNPNLYWYRQAAGRGLQLLFYSVGIGQISSEVPQNLSASRPQDRQFILSSKKLLLSDSGFYLCAWSVRLGEKLFFGSGTQLSVL.

This chain uses TRBV6-5 with TRBJ2-5; D remains unclear. This CDR3 is built from 13 residues. The V and J ends lost 2 bases and 6 bases respectively, with 10 bases between them. Looked up from germline, CDR1 is MNHEY and CDR2 is SVGAGI. The CDR3 DNA is TGTGCCAGCAGTTACCCCCCCGTTAAGACCCAGTACTTC. Its protein is CASSYPPVKTQYF.

This chain uses TRBV4-1 with TRBJ2-1; 7 bases agree with TRBD2. CDR3 length equals 17 residues. Trimming at V came to 1 base and at J to 7 bases, leaving 13 bases not matched to a gene. The germline CDR1 and CDR2 sequences are MGHRA and YSYEKL. CDR3 DNA: TGCGCCAGCAGCCAAGGGATTGTTGGGAGGGCTAATAATGAGCAGTTCTTC. Its protein is CASSQGIVGRANNEQFF.

The J gene is TRBJ1-1, the V gene TRBV19; a weak D match, TRBD1 (6 bases). This CDR3 has 14 residues. Between the trimmed V and J ends, which lost 6 bases and 1 base, there was a span of 12 bases. Germline-derived CDR1 and CDR2 are LNHDA and SQIVND (reference sequence). CDR3 sequence reads: CASSRQERNTEAFF. DNA for the CDR3: TGTGCCAGTAGCAGACAGGAGAGGAACACTGAAGCTTTCTTT.

The V call is TRBV25-1, the J call TRBJ1-3, with TRBD1 identical over 9 bases. The germline V gene has CDR1 MGHDK and CDR2 SYGVNS. J lost 2 bases, V lost 8 bases, and 4 bases had no gene match. This CDR3 contains 14 residues. In DNA form, the CDR3 reads TGTGCCAGCGGCGGGACAGGGCCTGGAAACACCATATATTTT. It is translated as CASGGTGPGNTIYF.